In its sample, the clone carrying this T cell receptor (beta chain) was seen many times. Its antigen is not known. This specimen belongs to a study of regulatory T cells in long-lasting Graves disease. In the study overall: Newly diagnosed Graves' patients had taken antithyroid drugs under 3 months.

Researchers made TCR beta libraries by using iRepertoire HTBI primers and running Arm-PCR on CDR3 regions. TCRdb reprocessed the multiplex PCR reads with MiXCR, giving one entry per CDR3 protein. The sample lists roughly 250,000 distinct CDR3 sequences, approximately 18% occurring once. Described time point: newly diagnosed GD, antithyroid drugs for less than 3 months. PBMC RNA served as the TCR library source. This CDR3 contains 16 residues. The V and J ends lost 7 bases and 0 bases respectively, with 16 bases between them. Study observations and caveats: Because few samples were included, accuracy may have been lower.

This sample also appeared in a second study, on T cells in Graves' hyperthyroidism and ophthalmopathy. As that study records: With the HTBI primer set, the TCR CDR3 went through a first round of RT-PCR.

The chain recombines TRBV12-3 or TRBV12-4 with TRBJ1-3; D uncertain. Source: peripheral blood mononuclear cells (PBMCs), taken at new diagnosis, from a patient treated with antithyroid drugs. The source of this sequence is a woman in her 30s with Graves disease. The CDR3, as DNA: TGTGCCAGCACACTAGGACTTTCCGGCTCTGGAAACACCATATATTTT. Its translation: CASTLGLSGSGNTIYF.